This entry concerns a single T cell receptor (beta chain). The data are from a study of T cell clones after liver transplantation. Germline V gene data show CDR1 as SGHRS and CDR2 as YFSETQ. Trimming removed 2 bases from V and 3 bases from J, with 12 bases in between. This CDR3 has 15 residues. Sequenced by immunoSEQ multiplex PCR; TCRdb stores in-frame clones only, minus some. The sample carries fewer than 85,000 clones, 80% recorded once. This specimen consisted of CD4+ T cells from blood, obtained 12 months after liver transplant. This TCR derives from a human patient who received a liver transplant. The T cells may come from the graft donor. The V and J genes are TRBV5-1 and TRBJ1-3; D uncertain. The chain's CDR3 is CASSLSANDGNTIYF. CDR3 nucleotide sequence: TGCGCCAGCAGCTTAAGTGCCAATGATGGAAACACCATATATTTT.